The sequence of this T cell receptor (beta chain) was determined in a study of shared clonotypes between healthy human individuals. Details on this clone: Its antigen is unknown.

Overall study findings and caveats: Among the subsets, naive ones generally showed larger estimated richness than memory ones.

The V end lost 3 bases, the J end lost 7 bases, and 10 bases lay between the germline ends. The CDR3 covers 14 residues. Germline V gene sequence: CDR1 LNHDA, CDR2 SQIVND (reference sequence). The run depth of the assay was deep. Genomic DNA from each subset was divided evenly over several immunoSEQ plates. Data came from immunoSEQ multiplex PCR; TCRdb stores just in-frame clones and leaves some out. This table holds just over 2,000,000 clones, over 85% found once. The sequence derives from a man younger than 35 in good health. The sequencing input was naive CD4+ T cells sorted from blood. The subset was: CD45RA+ positively selected. The chain uses TRBV19 and TRBJ1-6; D may be TRBD1 (5 bases). In nucleotides, the CDR3 is TGTGCCAGTAGTATGCAGGGCTGGAATTCACCCCTCCACTTT. As protein: CASSMQGWNSPLHF.